This TCR beta chain was retrieved from a study of blood T cell repertoires in COVID-19. About the study: Sites in the United States, Italy and Spain provided acute and convalescent COVID-19 samples.

This clone showed up many times. The germline CDR1 and CDR2 sequences are MDHEN and SYDVKM. The CDR3 extends over 15 amino acids. V shed 5 bases and J 5 bases; nucleotides not matched to a gene: 6. Some clones are missing from TCRdb's copy, which holds only in-frame ones; the method was immunoSEQ multiplex PCR. The table lists 300,000 to 350,000 clones, roughly 86% of them singletons. The chain recombines TRBV28 with TRBJ2-2; 9 positions agree with TRBD1. Sequenced sample: PBMCs or T cells enriched from blood (not recorded which). The TCR sequence derives from a woman in her 30s who had been exposed to COVID-19. The CDR3, as DNA: TGTGCCAGCAGTCCCGGGGACAGGGTGACCGGGGAGCTGTTTTTT. The encoded protein is CASSPGDRVTGELFF.